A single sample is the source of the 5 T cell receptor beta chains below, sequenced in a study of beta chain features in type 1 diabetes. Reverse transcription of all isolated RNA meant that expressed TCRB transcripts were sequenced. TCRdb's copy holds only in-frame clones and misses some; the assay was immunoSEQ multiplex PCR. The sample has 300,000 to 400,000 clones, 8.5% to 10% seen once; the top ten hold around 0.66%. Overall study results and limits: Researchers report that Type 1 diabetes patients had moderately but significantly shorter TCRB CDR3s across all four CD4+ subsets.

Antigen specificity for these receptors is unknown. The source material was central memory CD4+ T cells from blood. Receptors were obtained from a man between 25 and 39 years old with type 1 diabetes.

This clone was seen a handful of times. Here the CDR3 DNA reads TGTGCCAGCAGCTTAGGCCTTAGACTGGGAAACGAGCAGTACTTC. This sequence encodes CASSLGLRLGNEQYF. This chain uses TRBV11-2 with TRBJ2-7; D gene uncertain. Looked up from germline, CDR1 is SGHAT and CDR2 is FQNNGV. The CDR3 loop spans 15 amino acids. Trimming pared 1 base from V and 5 bases from J, leaving 15 bases between.

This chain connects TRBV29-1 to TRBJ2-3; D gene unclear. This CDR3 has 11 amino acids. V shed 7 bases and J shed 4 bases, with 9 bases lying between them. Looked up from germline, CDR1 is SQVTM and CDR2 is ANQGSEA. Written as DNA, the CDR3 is TGCAGCGCCCAGCTAGCAGATACGCAGTATTTT. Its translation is CSAQLADTQYF.

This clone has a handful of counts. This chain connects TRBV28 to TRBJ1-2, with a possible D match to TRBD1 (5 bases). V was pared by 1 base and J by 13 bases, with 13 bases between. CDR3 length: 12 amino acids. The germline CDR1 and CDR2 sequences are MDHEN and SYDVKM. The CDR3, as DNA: TGTGCCAGCAGTTTATCAGACAGCCGGAGCACCTTC. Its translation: CASSLSDSRSTF.

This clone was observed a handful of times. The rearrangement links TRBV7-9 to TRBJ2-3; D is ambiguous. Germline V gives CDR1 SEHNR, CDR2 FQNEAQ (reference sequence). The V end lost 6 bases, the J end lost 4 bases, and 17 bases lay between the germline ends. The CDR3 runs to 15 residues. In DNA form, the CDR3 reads TGTGCCAGCAGTTCTACCCCAGTAATTGCAGATACGCAGTATTTT. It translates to CASSSTPVIADTQYF.

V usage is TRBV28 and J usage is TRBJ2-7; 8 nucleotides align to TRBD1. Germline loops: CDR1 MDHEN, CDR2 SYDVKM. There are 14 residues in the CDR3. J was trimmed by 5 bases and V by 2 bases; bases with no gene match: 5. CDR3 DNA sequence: TGTGCCAGCAGTTTAGGGCAGGGGGCGAACGAGCAGTACTTC. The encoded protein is CASSLGQGANEQYF.